One sample yielded the 26 T cell receptor beta chains listed below, sequenced in a study of shared clonotypes between healthy human individuals. In the naive CD8 group, cells lacked CD45RO and were positively selected for CCR7, so terminally differentiated effector memory CD45RA+ cells were left out. Here immunoSEQ multiplex PCR was the method, and the copy in TCRdb shows in-frame clones only, minus some. Here the sample spans around 580,000 clones, more than 95% being singletons. The material sequenced was naive CD8+ T cells sorted from blood. Receptors were obtained from a man aged 25 to 40 in good health.

The V gene is TRBV4-2, the J gene TRBJ2-7; D is perhaps TRBD2 (6 bases). The CDR3 loop spans 15 amino acids. The V and J ends lost 1 base and 3 bases respectively, with 13 bases between them. The germline V gene has CDR1 LGHNA and CDR2 YNFKEQ. CDR3 amino acids: CASSQVSGIHYEQYF. The CDR3 DNA reads TGTGCCAGCAGCCAAGTTAGCGGAATCCACTACGAGCAGTACTTC.

J is TRBJ1-2 and V is TRBV5-1; D is uncertain. V lost 0 bases and J 2 bases, leaving 11 bases between the germline ends. This CDR3 region has 15 residues. CDR1 SGHRS and CDR2 YFSETQ come from the germline V gene. The CDR3 coding sequence is TGCGCCAGCAGCTTGGCCCGTCGGGGAAACTATGGCTACACCTTC. It is translated as CASSLARRGNYGYTF.

The count of this clone is one. The chain has TRBV5-1 and TRBJ2-2; D perhaps matches TRBD2 (5 bases). Trimming removed 7 bases at V and 0 bases at J, with 13 bases between. CDR1 and CDR2 (germline): SGHRS, YFSETQ. The CDR3 runs 15 residues. For the CDR3, the DNA is TGCGCCAGCCGGGAATCCTTCGCGAACACCGGGGAGCTGTTTTTT. This translates into CASRESFANTGELFF.

The V and J genes are TRBV29-1 and TRBJ1-1, with D perhaps TRBD1 (5 bases). The germline gives CDR1 SQVTM, CDR2 ANQGSEA. Between the trimmed V and J ends, which lost 0 bases and 11 bases, there was a span of 16 bases. The CDR3 loop spans 13 amino acids. The CDR3 loop is CSVEDLAGTEAFF. The CDR3 coding sequence is TGCAGCGTTGAAGATTTGGCAGGGACCGAGGCTTTCTTT.

The genes are TRBV4-1 and TRBJ2-5; a possible D gene is TRBD2 (6 bases). Trimming removed 2 bases at V and 5 bases at J, with 21 bases between. CDR3 size: 17 residues. Germline V gene lookup returns CDR1 MGHRA and CDR2 YSYEKL. The CDR3 bases are TGCGCCAGCAGCCAAACGGAGGGCGTGGAAAGCGGGGAGACCCAGTACTTC. Its protein is CASSQTEGVESGETQYF.

The rearrangement links TRBV23-1 to TRBJ2-1; 12 bases fit TRBD2. TRBV23-1 is recorded as an ORF, its role being uncertain. Trimming took 0 bases from V and 4 from J; bases not matched to a gene: 7. The CDR3 is 18 residues long. The CDR3 sequence: CASSQSALAGGPYNEQFF. In nucleotides, the CDR3 is TGCGCCAGCAGTCAATCGGCCCTAGCGGGAGGGCCTTACAATGAGCAGTTCTTC.

The rearrangement uses TRBV27 and TRBJ2-5; perhaps TRBD2 as D (6 bases). The CDR3 runs 15 residues. Germline lookup yields CDR1 MNHEY and CDR2 SMNVEV (reference sequence). V lost 4 bases to trimming and J lost 1 base, with 13 bases between them. The CDR3, as DNA: TGTGCCAGCAGTTCTTCTCTAGCGTCCCAAGAGACCCAGTACTTC. Its protein is CASSSSLASQETQYF.

V usage is TRBV7-9 and J usage is TRBJ2-3, with D tentatively TRBD2 (6 bases). V was cut by 3 bases and J by 3 bases, with 16 bases left in between. Germline V gene sequence: CDR1 SEHNR, CDR2 FQNEAQ (reference sequence). This CDR3 contains 16 residues. This CDR3 reads CASSFVAVGGTDTQYF. In DNA, the CDR3 is TGTGCCAGCAGCTTTGTAGCGGTTGGGGGAACAGATACGCAGTATTTT.

The gene calls are TRBV11-2 and TRBJ2-1; D is unresolved. Trimming took 5 bases from V and 2 from J, leaving 13 bases between them. The CDR3 sequence is 15 residues long. Germline V lookup: CDR1 SGHAT, CDR2 FQNNGV. CDR3 sequence: CASSLIPGTYNEQFF. CDR3 bases: TGTGCCAGCAGCCTCATACCTGGAACCTACAATGAGCAGTTCTTC.

Concerning this clone: Additional DNA sequences in this sample encode the identical CDR3. The chain links TRBV5-1 to TRBJ2-7, with 9 positions matching TRBD2. This CDR3 is built from 14 residues. With V trimmed by 0 bases and J by 4 bases, 2 bases remained unmatched. Looked up from germline, CDR1 is SGHRS and CDR2 is YFSETQ. The chain's CDR3 is CASSLGSGSYEQYF. Written as DNA, the CDR3 is TGCGCCAGCAGCTTGGGTAGCGGGAGTTACGAGCAGTACTTC.

V gene TRBV13 combines with J gene TRBJ2-3, with 11 bases aligning to TRBD2. CDR3 length: 16 residues. Germline CDR1 reads PRHDT; CDR2 reads FYEKMQ (reference sequence). Trimming took 5 bases from V and 2 from J; bases not matched to a gene: 6. CDR3 coding DNA: TGTGCCAGCAGCAACAGACTAGCGGGATCCACAGATACGCAGTATTTT. This codes for CASSNRLAGSTDTQYF.

This clone was picked up one time. The chain combines TRBV25-1 with TRBJ2-7, with a weak D call TRBD2 (6 bases). Trimming removed 4 bases at V and 7 bases at J, with 14 bases between. The germline V gene encodes CDR1 MGHDK and CDR2 SYGVNS. This CDR3 is built from 13 residues. The DNA for the CDR3 is TGTGCCAGCAGTGTTGGGGGGTTAGGAGAGCAGTACTTC. It encodes CASSVGGLGEQYF.

The gene calls are TRBV29-1 and TRBJ2-7; 8 bases fit TRBD1. Germline CDR1 and CDR2: SQVTM and ANQGSEA. CDR3 size: 15 residues. V gave up 6 bases and J gave up 4 bases; unmatched junction bases: 14. CDR3 in DNA: TGCAGCGTAGACGTGACAGGGGCCCCGGGTTACGAGCAGTACTTC. Protein: CSVDVTGAPGYEQYF.

The gene calls are TRBV11-2 and TRBJ2-7; D might be TRBD1 (6 bases). Germline CDR1 and CDR2: SGHAT and FQNNGV. There are 15 residues in the CDR3. V was shortened by 0 bases and J by 4 bases, with 13 bases between the two germline ends. The DNA of the CDR3 is TGTGCCAGCAGCTTAGAGGCTGGGACAAATTACGAGCAGTACTTC. Translating it yields CASSLEAGTNYEQYF. The whole variable domain, filled in from reference TRBV11-2 and TRBJ2-7, reads EAGVAQSPRYKIIEKRQSVAFWCNPISGHATLYWYQQILGQGPKLLIQFQNNGVVDDSQLPKDRFSAERLKGVDSTLKIQPAKLEDSAVYLCASSLEAGTNYEQYFGPGTRLTVT.

The V call is TRBV4-1, the J call TRBJ2-7; D is unclear. V gave up 2 bases and J gave up 3 bases, with 2 bases separating them. This CDR3 comprises 11 residues. CDR1 and CDR2 (germline): MGHRA, YSYEKL. The CDR3 coding sequence is TGCGCCAGCAGCCAAAACTACGAGCAGTACTTC. It specifies CASSQNYEQYF.

J is TRBJ1-2 and V is TRBV6-6; no reliable D call. CDR1 is MNHNY and CDR2 is SVGAGI in the germline V gene (reference sequence). The CDR3 runs 12 residues. V was pared by 5 bases and J by 2 bases, with 6 bases between. CDR3 protein: CASSPKNYGYTF. In nucleotides, the CDR3 is TGTGCCAGCAGTCCCAAAAACTATGGCTACACCTTC.

A single count supports this clone. V is TRBV14 and J is TRBJ2-7; D call uncertain. The CDR3 spans 16 residues. V lost 0 bases and J lost 0, with 12 bases in between. Looked up from germline, CDR1 is SGHDN and CDR2 is FVKESK. CDR3 sequence (DNA): TGTGCCAGCAGCCAAGATTCCAACCGTCCCTCCTACGAGCAGTACTTC. Translation gives CASSQDSNRPSYEQYF.

The CDR3 nucleotides are TGTGCCAGCAGCCTTGACCGGGACACCACCTACGAGCAGTACTTC. This sequence encodes CASSLDRDTTYEQYF. This chain joins TRBV11-2 and TRBJ2-7; perhaps TRBD1 as D (6 bases). Germline V gene sequence: CDR1 SGHAT, CDR2 FQNNGV. This CDR3 is 15 amino acids long. The V end lost 5 bases, the J end lost 2 bases, and 16 bases lay between the germline ends.

The chain recombines TRBV11-2 with TRBJ2-7, with D possibly called TRBD1 or TRBD2 (5 bases each). Between the trimmed V and J ends, which lost 5 bases and 4 bases, there was a span of 18 bases. The CDR3 runs 15 residues. Germline V gives CDR1 SGHAT, CDR2 FQNNGV. CDR3 nucleotides: TGTGCCAGCAGCCCCGGGGCACAGACCCCGTACGAGCAGTACTTC. It codes for CASSPGAQTPYEQYF. The full variable domain, with the rest looked up from reference TRBV11-2 and TRBJ2-7, is EAGVAQSPRYKIIEKRQSVAFWCNPISGHATLYWYQQILGQGPKLLIQFQNNGVVDDSQLPKDRFSAERLKGVDSTLKIQPAKLEDSAVYLCASSPGAQTPYEQYFGPGTRLTVT.

The rearrangement joins TRBV2 to TRBJ1-1, with 9 bases lining up with TRBD1. Germline CDR1 SNHLY, CDR2 FYNNEI. The CDR3 spans 16 residues. J lost 2 bases, V lost 7 bases, and 11 bases had no gene match. CDR3 sequence: CASNRDRETENTEAFF. The CDR3 DNA reads as TGTGCCAGCAACCGGGACAGGGAAACAGAAAACACTGAAGCTTTCTTT. The variable domain in full, completed from reference TRBV2 and TRBJ1-1, reads EPEVTQTPSHQVTQMGQEVILRCVPISNHLYFYWYRQILGQKVEFLVSFYNNEISEKSEIFDDQFSVERPDGSNFTLKIRSTKLEDSAMYFCASNRDRETENTEAFFGQGTRLTVV.

This clone was seen only once. The chain couples TRBV20-1 to TRBJ2-1; perhaps D is TRBD1 or TRBD2 (5 bases each). V dropped 5 bases and J dropped 9 bases, with 11 bases sitting between them. The CDR3 runs 11 residues. The V gene's germline CDR1 is DFQATT and CDR2 SNEGSKA (reference sequence). The CDR3 DNA sequence: TGCAGTGCTTCGAGGGGTGGTGAGCAGTTCTTC. Its translation: CSASRGGEQFF.

The rearrangement uses TRBV6-5 and TRBJ2-3; 10 positions agree with TRBD1. This CDR3 comprises 16 residues. The germline V gene has CDR1 MNHEY and CDR2 SVGAGI. With V trimmed by 2 bases and J by 4 bases, 6 bases remained unmatched. The CDR3 sequence: CASSYARTGGADTQYF. For the CDR3, the DNA is TGTGCCAGCAGTTACGCCCGGACAGGGGGTGCAGATACGCAGTATTTT.

The chain combines TRBV6-6 with TRBJ2-5, with 9 bases aligning to TRBD1. Trimming took 6 bases from V and 4 from J; bases not matched to a gene: 3. CDR3 length: 13 residues. Germline V gives CDR1 MNHNY, CDR2 SVGAGI (reference sequence). The CDR3 spells CASRGQGIETQYF. CDR3 in DNA: TGTGCCAGCAGAGGACAGGGGATAGAGACCCAGTACTTC.

The chain combines TRBV6-1 with TRBJ1-3, with 7 bases lining up with TRBD1. Germline V lookup: CDR1 MNHNS, CDR2 SASEGT. This CDR3 region has 12 residues. V gave up 6 bases and J gave up 13 bases; unmatched junction bases: 9. This chain's CDR3 is CASRGQPVEIYF. The CDR3 DNA reads TGTGCCAGCAGGGGACAGCCGGTAGAGATATATTTT.

V usage is TRBV14 and J usage is TRBJ2-7; D is undetermined. Germline CDR1 and CDR2: SGHDN and FVKESK. CDR3 size: 14 residues. V was cut by 4 bases and J by 5 bases, with 15 bases left in between. Here the CDR3 reads CASSLASRWHEQYF. CDR3 nucleotides: TGTGCCAGCAGCCTGGCTTCCCGGTGGCACGAGCAGTACTTC.

The chain joins TRBV28 to TRBJ2-5; D call uncertain. The ends were cut back, 3 bases at V and 5 bases at J, with 16 bases in the middle. The CDR3 spans 15 residues. In germline, CDR1 is MDHEN, CDR2 SYDVKM. In nucleotides, the CDR3 is TGTGCCAGCAGTTTTGGGGAAGCAGAACGGGAGACCCAGTACTTC. This gives the protein CASSFGEAERETQYF.